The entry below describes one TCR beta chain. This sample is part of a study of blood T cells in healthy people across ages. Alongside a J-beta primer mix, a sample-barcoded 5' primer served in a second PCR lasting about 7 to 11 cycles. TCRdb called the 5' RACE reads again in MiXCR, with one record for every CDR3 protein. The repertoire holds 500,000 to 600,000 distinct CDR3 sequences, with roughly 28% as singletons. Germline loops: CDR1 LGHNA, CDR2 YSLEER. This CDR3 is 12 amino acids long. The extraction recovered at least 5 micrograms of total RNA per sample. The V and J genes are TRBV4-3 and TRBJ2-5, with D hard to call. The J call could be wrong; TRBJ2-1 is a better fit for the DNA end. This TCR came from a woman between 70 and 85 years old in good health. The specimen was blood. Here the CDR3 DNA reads TGCGCCAGCAGCCGAACCTACAATGAGCAGTTCTTC. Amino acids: CASSRTYNEQFF.